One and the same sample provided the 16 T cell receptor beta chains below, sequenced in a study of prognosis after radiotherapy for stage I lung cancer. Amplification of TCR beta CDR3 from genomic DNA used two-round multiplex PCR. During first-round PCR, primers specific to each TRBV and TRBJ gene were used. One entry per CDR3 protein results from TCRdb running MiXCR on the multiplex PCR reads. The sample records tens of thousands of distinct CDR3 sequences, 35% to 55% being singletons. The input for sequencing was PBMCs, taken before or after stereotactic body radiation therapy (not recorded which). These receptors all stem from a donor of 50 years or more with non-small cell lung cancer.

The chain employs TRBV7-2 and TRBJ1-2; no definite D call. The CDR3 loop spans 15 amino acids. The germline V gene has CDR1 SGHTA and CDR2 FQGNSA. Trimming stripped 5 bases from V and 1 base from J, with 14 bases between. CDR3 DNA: TGTGCCAGCAGCCCCCGGGTAGGGAGTAACTATGGCTACACCTTC. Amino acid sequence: CASSPRVGSNYGYTF.

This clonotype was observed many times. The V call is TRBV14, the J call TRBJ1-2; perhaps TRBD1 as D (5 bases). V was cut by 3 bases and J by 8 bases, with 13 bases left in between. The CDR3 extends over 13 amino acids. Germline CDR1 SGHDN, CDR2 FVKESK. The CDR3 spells CASSQDNTRGYTF. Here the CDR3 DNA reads TGTGCCAGCAGCCAGGACAACACCCGGGGCTACACCTTC.

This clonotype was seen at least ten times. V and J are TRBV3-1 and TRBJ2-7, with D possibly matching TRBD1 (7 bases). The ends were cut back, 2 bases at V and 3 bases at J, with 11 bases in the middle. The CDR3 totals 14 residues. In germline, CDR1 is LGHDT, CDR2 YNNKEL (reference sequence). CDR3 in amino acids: CASSQQGGNYEQYF. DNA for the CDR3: TGTGCCAGCAGCCAACAGGGGGGAAACTACGAGCAGTACTTC.

CDR3 sequence (DNA): TGTGCCAGCAGTGAATGGCAGAACACCGGGGAGCTGTTTTTT. Encoded protein: CASSEWQNTGELFF. V usage is TRBV25-1 and J usage is TRBJ2-2, with D unclear. The CDR3 runs to 14 residues. The germline V gene encodes CDR1 MGHDK and CDR2 SYGVNS. Trimming removed 1 base at V and 1 base at J, with 4 bases between.

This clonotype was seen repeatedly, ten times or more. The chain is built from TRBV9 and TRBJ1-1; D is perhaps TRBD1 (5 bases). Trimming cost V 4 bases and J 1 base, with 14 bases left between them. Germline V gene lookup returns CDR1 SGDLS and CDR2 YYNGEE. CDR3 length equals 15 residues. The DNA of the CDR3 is TGTGCCAGCAGCTCCCAGGGACTTCCGAACACTGAAGCTTTCTTT. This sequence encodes CASSSQGLPNTEAFF.

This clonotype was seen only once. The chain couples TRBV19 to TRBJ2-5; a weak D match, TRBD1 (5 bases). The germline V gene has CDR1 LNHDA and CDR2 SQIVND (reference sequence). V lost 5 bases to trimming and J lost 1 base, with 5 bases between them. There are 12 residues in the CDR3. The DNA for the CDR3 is TGTGCCAGTAGTCAGGGCCAAGAGACCCAGTACTTC. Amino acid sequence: CASSQGQETQYF. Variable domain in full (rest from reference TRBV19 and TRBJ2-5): DGGITQSPKYLFRKEGQNVTLSCEQNLNHDAMYWYRQDPGQGLRLIYYSQIVNDFQKGDIAEGYSVSREKKESFPLTVTSAQKNPTAFYLCASSQGQETQYFGPGTRLLVL.

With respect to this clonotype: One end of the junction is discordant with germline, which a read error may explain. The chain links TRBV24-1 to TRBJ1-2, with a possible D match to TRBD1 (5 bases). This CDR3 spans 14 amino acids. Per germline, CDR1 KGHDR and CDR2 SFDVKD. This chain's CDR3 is CAASGLGRENGYTF. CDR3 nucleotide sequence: TGTGCCGCCAGTGGTTTAGGCAGGGAGAATGGCTACACCTTC.

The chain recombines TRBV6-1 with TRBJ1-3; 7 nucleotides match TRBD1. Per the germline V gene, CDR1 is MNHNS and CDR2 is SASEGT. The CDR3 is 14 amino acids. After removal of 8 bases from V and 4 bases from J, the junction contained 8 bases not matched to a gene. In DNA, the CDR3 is TGTGCCAGCGGAGAGGGGGCGCGCGGAAACACCATATATTTT. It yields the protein CASGEGARGNTIYF.

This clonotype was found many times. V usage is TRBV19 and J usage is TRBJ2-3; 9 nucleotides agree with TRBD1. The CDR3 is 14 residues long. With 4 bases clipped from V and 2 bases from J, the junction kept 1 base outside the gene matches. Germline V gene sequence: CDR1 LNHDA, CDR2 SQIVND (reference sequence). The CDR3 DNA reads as TGTGCCAGTAGTAGGGACAGGGCCACAGATACGCAGTATTTT. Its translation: CASSRDRATDTQYF.

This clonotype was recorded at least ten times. The CDR3 here is CASSLGFRTGNTEAFF. For the CDR3, the DNA is TGTGCCAGCAGCTTGGGCTTTAGGACAGGGAACACTGAAGCTTTCTTT. This sequence joins TRBV5-4 and TRBJ1-1, with 7 bases fitting TRBD1. The CDR3 spans 16 residues. With V trimmed by 0 bases and J by 1 base, 6 bases remained unmatched. Germline V gene data show CDR1 as SGHNT and CDR2 as YYREEE (reference sequence).

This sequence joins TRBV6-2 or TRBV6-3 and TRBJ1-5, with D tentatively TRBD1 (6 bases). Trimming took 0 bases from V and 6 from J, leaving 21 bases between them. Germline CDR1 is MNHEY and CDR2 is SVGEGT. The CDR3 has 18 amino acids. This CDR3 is CASSYSEGGMMRSQPQHF. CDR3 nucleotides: TGTGCCAGCAGTTACTCCGAGGGGGGCATGATGCGCAGTCAGCCCCAGCATTTT.

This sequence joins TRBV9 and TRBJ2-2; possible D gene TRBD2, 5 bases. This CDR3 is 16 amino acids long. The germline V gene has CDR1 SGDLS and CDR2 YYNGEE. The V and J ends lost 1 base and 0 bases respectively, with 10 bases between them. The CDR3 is CASSVRDTANTGELFF. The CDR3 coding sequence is TGTGCCAGCAGCGTACGGGATACAGCGAACACCGGGGAGCTGTTTTTT. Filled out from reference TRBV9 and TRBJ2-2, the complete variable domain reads DSGVTQTPKHLITATGQRVTLRCSPRSGDLSVYWYQQSLDQGLQFLIQYYNGEERAKGNILERFSAQQFPDLHSELNLSSLELGDSALYFCASSVRDTANTGELFFGEGSRLTVL.

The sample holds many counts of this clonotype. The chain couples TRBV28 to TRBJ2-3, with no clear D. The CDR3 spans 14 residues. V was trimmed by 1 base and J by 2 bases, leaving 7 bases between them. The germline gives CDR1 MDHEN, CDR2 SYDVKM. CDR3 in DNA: TGTGCCAGCAGTTTATCGGGTATCACAGATACGCAGTATTTT. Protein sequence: CASSLSGITDTQYF.

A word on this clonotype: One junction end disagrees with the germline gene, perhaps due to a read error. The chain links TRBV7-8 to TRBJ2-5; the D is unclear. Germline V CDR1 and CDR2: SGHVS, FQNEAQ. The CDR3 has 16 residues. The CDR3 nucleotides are TGTGCCAGCAGCCGACTCCAGGACGTAACAAAAGAGACCGAGTACTTC. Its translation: CASSRLQDVTKETEYF.

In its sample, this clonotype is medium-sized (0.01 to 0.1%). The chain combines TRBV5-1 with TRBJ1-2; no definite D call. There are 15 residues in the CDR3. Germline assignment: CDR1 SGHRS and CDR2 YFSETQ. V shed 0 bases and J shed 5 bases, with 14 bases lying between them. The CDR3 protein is CASSLALGRFYGYTF. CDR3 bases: TGCGCCAGCAGCTTGGCCCTGGGGAGGTTTTATGGCTACACCTTC.

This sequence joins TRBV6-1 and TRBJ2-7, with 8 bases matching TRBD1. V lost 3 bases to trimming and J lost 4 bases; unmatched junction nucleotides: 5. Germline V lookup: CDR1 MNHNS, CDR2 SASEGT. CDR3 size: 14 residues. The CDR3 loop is CASSEDRVRYEQYF. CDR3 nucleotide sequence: TGTGCCAGCAGTGAGGACAGGGTGCGGTACGAGCAGTACTTC.